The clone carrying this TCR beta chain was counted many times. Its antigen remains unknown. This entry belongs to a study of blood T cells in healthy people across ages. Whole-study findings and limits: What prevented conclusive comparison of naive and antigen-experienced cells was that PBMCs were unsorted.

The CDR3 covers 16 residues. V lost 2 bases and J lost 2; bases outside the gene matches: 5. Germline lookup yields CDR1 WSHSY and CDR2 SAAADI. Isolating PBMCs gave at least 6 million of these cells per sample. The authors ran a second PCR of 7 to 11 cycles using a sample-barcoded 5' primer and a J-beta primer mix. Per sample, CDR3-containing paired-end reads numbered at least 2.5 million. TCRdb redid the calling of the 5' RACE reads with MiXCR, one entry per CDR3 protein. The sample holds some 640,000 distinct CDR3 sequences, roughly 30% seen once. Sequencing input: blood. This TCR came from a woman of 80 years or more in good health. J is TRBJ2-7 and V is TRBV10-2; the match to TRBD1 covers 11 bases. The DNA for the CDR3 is TGCGCCAGCAGTGAGACCGGGACAGGGGGAACCTACGAGCAGTACTTC. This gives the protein CASSETGTGGTYEQYF.